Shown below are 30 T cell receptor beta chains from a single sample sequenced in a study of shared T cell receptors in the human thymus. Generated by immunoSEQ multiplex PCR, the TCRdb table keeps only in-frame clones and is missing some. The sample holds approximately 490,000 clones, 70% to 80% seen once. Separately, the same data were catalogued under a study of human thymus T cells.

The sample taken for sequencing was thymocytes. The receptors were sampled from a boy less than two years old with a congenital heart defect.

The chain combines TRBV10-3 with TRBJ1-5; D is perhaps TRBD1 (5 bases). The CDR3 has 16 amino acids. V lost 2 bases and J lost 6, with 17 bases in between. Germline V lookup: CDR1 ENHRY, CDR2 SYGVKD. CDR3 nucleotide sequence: TGTGCCATCAGTGAGAGAGGCAGGGCTCATGGTCAGCCCCAGCATTTT. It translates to CAISERGRAHGQPQHF.

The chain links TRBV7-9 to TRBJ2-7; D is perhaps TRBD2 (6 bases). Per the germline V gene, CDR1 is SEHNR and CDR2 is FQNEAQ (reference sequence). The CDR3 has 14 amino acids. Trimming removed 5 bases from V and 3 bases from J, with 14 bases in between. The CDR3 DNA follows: TGTGCCAGCAGCCTCGGGGGTAGCGGCTACGAGCAGTACTTC. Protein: CASSLGGSGYEQYF.

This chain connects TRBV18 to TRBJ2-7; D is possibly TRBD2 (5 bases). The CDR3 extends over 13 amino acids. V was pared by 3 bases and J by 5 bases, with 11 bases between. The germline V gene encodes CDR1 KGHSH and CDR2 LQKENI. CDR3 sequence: CASSPRRRHEQYF. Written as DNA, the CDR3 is TGTGCCAGCTCACCCCGCAGGAGGCACGAGCAGTACTTC.

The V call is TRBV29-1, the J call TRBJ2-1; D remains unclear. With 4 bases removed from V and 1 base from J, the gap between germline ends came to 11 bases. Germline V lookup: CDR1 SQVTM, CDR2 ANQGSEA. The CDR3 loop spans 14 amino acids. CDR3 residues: CSVVIERSYNEQFF. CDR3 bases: TGCAGCGTTGTTATAGAGAGGTCCTACAATGAGCAGTTCTTC.

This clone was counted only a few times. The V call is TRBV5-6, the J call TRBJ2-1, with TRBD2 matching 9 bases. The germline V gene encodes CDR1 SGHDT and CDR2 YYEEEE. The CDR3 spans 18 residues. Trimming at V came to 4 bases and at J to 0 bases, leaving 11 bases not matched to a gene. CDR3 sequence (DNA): TGTGCCAGCAGCGCCTGGACTAGCGCCTTTAGCTCCTACAATGAGCAGTTCTTC. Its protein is CASSAWTSAFSSYNEQFF.

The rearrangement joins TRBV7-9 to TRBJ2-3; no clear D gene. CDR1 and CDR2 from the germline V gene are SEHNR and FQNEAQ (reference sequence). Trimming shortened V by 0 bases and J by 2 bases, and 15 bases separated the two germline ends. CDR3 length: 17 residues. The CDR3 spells CASSLAVSHPHTDTQYF. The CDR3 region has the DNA TGTGCCAGCAGCTTAGCGGTTAGCCACCCCCACACAGATACGCAGTATTTT.

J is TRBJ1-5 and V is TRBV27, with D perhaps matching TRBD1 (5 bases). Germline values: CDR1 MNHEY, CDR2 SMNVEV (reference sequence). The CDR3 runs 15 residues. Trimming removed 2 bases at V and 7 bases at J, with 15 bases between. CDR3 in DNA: TGTGCCAGCAGTTTACGACAGCCGATCAAGCAGCCCCAGCATTTT. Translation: CASSLRQPIKQPQHF.

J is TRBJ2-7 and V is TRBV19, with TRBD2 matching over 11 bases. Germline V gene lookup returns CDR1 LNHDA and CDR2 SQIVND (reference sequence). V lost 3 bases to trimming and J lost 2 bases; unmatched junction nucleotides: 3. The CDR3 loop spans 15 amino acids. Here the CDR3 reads CASSMTSGTPYEQYF. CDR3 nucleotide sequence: TGTGCCAGTAGTATGACTAGCGGGACCCCCTACGAGCAGTACTTC.

The CDR3 DNA reads TGTGCCACCAGCAGAGGTGAGGGGACAGGAAACACCATATATTTT. Amino acids: CATSRGEGTGNTIYF. The J gene is TRBJ1-3, the V gene TRBV15; D may be TRBD1 (6 bases). This CDR3 is 15 amino acids long. Between the trimmed V and J ends, which lost 1 base and 4 bases, there was a span of 11 bases. Germline values: CDR1 LNHNV, CDR2 YYDKDF (reference sequence).

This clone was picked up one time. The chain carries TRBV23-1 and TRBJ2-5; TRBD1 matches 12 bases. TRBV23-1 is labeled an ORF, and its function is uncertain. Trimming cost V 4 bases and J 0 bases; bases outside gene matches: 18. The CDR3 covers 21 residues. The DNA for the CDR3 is TGCGCCAGCAGTCGATGGGACAGGGGGCCTTCTAGCGGAATGTACCAAGAGACCCAGTACTTC. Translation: CASSRWDRGPSSGMYQETQYF.

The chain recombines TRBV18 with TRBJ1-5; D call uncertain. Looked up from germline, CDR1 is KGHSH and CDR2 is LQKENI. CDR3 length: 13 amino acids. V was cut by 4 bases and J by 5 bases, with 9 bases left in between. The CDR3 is CASSRDKYQPQHF. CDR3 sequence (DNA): TGTGCCAGCTCACGCGACAAGTATCAGCCCCAGCATTTT.

For the CDR3, the DNA is TGTGCCAGCAGGGCGGGACTGAGGCCCTACGAGCAGTACTTC. As protein: CASRAGLRPYEQYF. The chain links TRBV11-2 to TRBJ2-7; D is possibly TRBD2 (6 bases). V gave up 6 bases and J gave up 2 bases, with 14 bases separating them. The germline gives CDR1 SGHAT, CDR2 FQNNGV. This CDR3 spans 14 amino acids.

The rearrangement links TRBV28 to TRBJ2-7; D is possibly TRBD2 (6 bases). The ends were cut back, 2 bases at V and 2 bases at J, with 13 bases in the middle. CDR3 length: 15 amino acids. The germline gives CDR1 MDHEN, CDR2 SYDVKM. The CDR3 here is CASSLRLAWPYEQYF. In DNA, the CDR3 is TGTGCCAGCAGTTTAAGGCTAGCGTGGCCCTACGAGCAGTACTTC.

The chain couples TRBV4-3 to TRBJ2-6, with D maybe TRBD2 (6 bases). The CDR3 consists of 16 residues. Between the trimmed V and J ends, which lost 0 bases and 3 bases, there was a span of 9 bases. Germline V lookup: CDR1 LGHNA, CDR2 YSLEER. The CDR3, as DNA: TGCGCCAGCAGCCAAGAGAGGAGGGTTGGGGCCAACGTCCTGACTTTC. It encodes CASSQERRVGANVLTF.

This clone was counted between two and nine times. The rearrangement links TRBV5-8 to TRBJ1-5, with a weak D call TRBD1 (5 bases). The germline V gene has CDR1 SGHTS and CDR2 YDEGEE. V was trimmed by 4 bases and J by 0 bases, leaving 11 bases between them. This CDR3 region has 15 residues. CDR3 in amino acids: CASSPRGGSNQPQHF. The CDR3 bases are TGTGCCAGCAGCCCTCGGGGGGGTAGCAATCAGCCCCAGCATTTT. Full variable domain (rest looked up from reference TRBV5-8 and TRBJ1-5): EAGVTQSPTHLIKTRGQQATLRCSPISGHTSVYWYQQALGLGLQFLLWYDEGEERNRGNFPPRFSGRQFPNYSSELNVNALELEDSALYLCASSPRGGSNQPQHFGDGTRLSIL.

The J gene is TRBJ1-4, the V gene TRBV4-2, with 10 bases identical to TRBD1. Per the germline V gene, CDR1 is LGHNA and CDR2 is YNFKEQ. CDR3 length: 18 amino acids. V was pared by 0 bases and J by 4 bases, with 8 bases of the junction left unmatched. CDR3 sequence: CASSQDVDRGGFNEKLFF. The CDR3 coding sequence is TGTGCCAGCAGCCAAGACGTGGACAGGGGGGGATTTAATGAAAAACTGTTTTTT.

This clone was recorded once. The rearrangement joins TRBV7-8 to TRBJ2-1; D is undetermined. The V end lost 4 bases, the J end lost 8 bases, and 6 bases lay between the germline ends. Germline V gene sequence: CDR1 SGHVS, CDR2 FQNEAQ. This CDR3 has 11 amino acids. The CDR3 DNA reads TGTGCCAGCAGCTCGTCGTATGAGCAGTTCTTC. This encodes CASSSSYEQFF.

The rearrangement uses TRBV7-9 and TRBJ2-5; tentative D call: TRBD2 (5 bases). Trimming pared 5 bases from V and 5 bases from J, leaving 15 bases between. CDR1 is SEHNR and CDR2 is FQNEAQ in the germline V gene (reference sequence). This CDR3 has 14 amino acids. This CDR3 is CASSTGSRFETQYF. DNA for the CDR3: TGTGCCAGCAGCACGGGGTCCCGTTTTGAGACCCAGTACTTC.

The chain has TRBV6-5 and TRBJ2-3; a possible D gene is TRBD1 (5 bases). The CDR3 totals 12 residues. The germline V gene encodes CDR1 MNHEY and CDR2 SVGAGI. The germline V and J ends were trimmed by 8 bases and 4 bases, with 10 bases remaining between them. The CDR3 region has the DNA TGTGCCAGCCACGACAGCGCAGATACGCAGTATTTT. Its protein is CASHDSADTQYF.

CDR3 in DNA: TGCGCCAGCAGCTTGGGGGAGGGCACAGCTCAGAGGTTGGGAGCTTTCTTT. It specifies CASSLGEGTAQRLGAFF. The chain is built from TRBV5-1 and TRBJ1-1; D is uncertain. Trimming left V 0 bases short and J 10 bases short, with 25 bases between. This CDR3 is 17 amino acids long. Germline CDR1 is SGHRS and CDR2 is YFSETQ.

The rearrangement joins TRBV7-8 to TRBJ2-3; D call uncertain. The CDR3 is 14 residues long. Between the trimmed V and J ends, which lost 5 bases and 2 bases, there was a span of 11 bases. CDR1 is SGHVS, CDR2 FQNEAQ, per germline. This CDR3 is CASSARAPTDTQYF. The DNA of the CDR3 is TGTGCCAGCAGCGCCCGAGCCCCCACAGATACGCAGTATTTT.

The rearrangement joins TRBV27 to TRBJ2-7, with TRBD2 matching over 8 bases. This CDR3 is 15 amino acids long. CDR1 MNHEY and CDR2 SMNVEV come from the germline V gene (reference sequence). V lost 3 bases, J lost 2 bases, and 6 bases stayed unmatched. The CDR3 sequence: CASSFATSGAYEQYF. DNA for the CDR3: TGTGCCAGCAGTTTCGCTACTAGCGGCGCCTACGAGCAGTACTTC.

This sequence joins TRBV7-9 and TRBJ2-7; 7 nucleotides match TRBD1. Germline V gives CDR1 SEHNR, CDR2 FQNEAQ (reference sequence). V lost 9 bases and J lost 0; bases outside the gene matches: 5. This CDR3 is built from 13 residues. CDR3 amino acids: CASTRDSSYEQYF. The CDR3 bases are TGTGCCAGTACCCGGGACAGCTCCTACGAGCAGTACTTC.

The CDR3 region has the DNA TGTGCCAGCAGCTTTGGCCCCCGACAGGGGAACTATGGCTACACCTTC. Its translation: CASSFGPRQGNYGYTF. The V and J genes are TRBV12-1 and TRBJ1-2; TRBD1 is taken as the D call from the table, unchecked against the DNA. TRBV12-1 is flagged as a pseudogene. CDR3 length equals 16 residues.

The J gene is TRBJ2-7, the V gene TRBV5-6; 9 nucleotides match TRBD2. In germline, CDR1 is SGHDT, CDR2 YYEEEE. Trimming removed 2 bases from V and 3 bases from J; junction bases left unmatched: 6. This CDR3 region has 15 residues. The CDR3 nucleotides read TGTGCCAGCAGCTTTTTAGCGGGAGAGGGCTACGAGCAGTACTTC. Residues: CASSFLAGEGYEQYF.

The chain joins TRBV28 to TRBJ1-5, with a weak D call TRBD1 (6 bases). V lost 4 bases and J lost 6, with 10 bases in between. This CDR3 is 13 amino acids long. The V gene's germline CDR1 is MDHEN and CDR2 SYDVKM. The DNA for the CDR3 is TGTGCCAGCAGTTGGACAGCGAGTCAGCCCCAGCATTTT. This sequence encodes CASSWTASQPQHF.

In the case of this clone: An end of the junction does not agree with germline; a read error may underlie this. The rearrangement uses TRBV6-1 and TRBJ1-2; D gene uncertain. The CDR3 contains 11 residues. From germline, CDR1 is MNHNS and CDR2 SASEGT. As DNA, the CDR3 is TGTGCCAGCAGTGAAGCGGGAGGCTACCCCTTC. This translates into CASSEAGGYPF.

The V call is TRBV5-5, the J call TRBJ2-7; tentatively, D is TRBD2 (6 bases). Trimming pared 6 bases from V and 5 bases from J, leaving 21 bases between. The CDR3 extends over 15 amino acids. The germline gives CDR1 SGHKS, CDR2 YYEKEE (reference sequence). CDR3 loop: CASTQHGGSRNEQYF. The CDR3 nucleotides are TGTGCCAGCACCCAACATGGGGGGAGTAGAAACGAGCAGTACTTC.

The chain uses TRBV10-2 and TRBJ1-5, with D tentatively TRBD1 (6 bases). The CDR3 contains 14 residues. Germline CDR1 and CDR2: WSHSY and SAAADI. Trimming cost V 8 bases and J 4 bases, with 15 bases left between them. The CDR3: CASPDRDTNQPQHF. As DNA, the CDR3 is TGCGCCAGCCCTGACCGGGACACAAATCAGCCCCAGCATTTT.

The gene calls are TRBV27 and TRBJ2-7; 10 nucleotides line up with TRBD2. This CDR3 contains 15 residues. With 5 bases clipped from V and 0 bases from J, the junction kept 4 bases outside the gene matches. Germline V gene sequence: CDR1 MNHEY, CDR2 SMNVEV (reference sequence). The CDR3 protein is CASSPSSGSSYEQYF. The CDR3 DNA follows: TGTGCCAGCAGTCCATCTAGCGGGAGCTCCTACGAGCAGTACTTC.